These 29 T cell receptor beta chains came from one sample sequenced in a study of T cells expressing NK-cell markers. TCRdb re-called the 5' RACE reads; one entry per CDR3 protein, DNA not given. This specimen shows approximately 550,000 distinct CDR3 sequences; the ten leading clones hold less than 4.5%. Sample: blood T cells: a sorted CD56 or NKG2C T cell subset, CD4+ or CD8+ T cells, or bulk PBMC T cells (not recorded which). These receptors were obtained from a man aged 18 to 35 in good health.

The rearrangement joins TRBV12-3 or TRBV12-4 to TRBJ1-6; TCRdb names TRBD1, which stays unverified in the absence of DNA. The CDR3 has 15 residues. CDR3 region: CASSRSGPADSPLHF.

This chain connects TRBV13 to TRBJ2-1; as DNA is missing, the TRBD2 call by TCRdb cannot be tested. The germline V gene has CDR1 PRHDT and CDR2 FYEKMQ (reference sequence). The CDR3 is made up of 19 amino acids. This CDR3 is CASSPSGTSGTADYNEQFF. Supplemented by reference TRBV13 and TRBJ2-1, the full variable domain reads AAGVIQSPRHLIKEKRETATLKCYPIPRHDTVYWYQQGPGQDPQFLISFYEKMQSDKGSIPDRFSAQQFSDYHSELNMSSLELGDSALYFCASSPSGTSGTADYNEQFFGPGTRLTVL.

The gene calls are TRBV15 and TRBJ2-1; TCRdb gives TRBD1 as the D gene, but with no DNA this cannot be confirmed. CDR3 length: 16 amino acids. The germline V gene has CDR1 LNHNV and CDR2 YYDKDF (reference sequence). CDR3 sequence: CATSRDRSGPDNEQFF.

This chain uses TRBV12-3 or TRBV12-4 with TRBJ2-1; lacking DNA, the TRBD2 call made by TCRdb goes unchecked. The CDR3 loop spans 18 amino acids. CDR3 amino acids: CASSFSGLAGGLYNEQFF.

The V call is TRBV6-2 or TRBV6-3, the J call TRBJ2-1; the D call of TRBD2 rests on TCRdb alone, since no DNA is present to check it. The germline CDR1 and CDR2 sequences are MNHEY and SVGEGT. The CDR3 spans 15 residues. The CDR3 here is CASSPRGTFAGEQFF.

This chain joins TRBV6-5 and TRBJ2-7; the D gene TCRdb calls, TRBD1, cannot be checked with no DNA. The length of the CDR3 is 16 residues. CDR1 and CDR2 (germline): MNHEY, SVGAGI. CDR3 protein: CASSYTRPGRPYEQYF.

The chain carries TRBV14 and TRBJ2-5; TCRdb calls TRBD1, which cannot be checked without DNA. The CDR3 contains 16 residues. Germline assignment: CDR1 SGHDN and CDR2 FVKESK. CDR3 protein: CASSQDAGRHQETQYF.

The V gene is TRBV6-1, the J gene TRBJ2-2. The CDR3 is made up of 13 amino acids. Germline CDR1 is MNHNS and CDR2 is SASEGT. The CDR3 protein is CASSQGGVGELFF.

V and J are TRBV5-1 and TRBJ2-1; the D gene TCRdb calls, TRBD2, cannot be checked with no DNA. Per germline, CDR1 SGHRS and CDR2 YFSETQ. The CDR3 covers 15 residues. This CDR3 is CASNQLAGDGNEQFF. Combining the CDR3 with reference TRBV5-1 and TRBJ2-1 gives the whole variable domain KAGVTQTPRYLIKTRGQQVTLSCSPISGHRSVSWYQQTPGQGLQFLFEYFSETQRNKGNFPGRFSGRQFSNSRSEMNVSTLELGDSALYLCASNQLAGDGNEQFFGPGTRLTVL.

The chain is built from TRBV5-5 and TRBJ1-1; TCRdb reports TRBD1, a call that lacks DNA to check it against. The CDR3 is made up of 15 amino acids. CDR1 SGHKS and CDR2 YYEKEE come from the germline V gene (reference sequence). The CDR3 here is CASSLAITGFTEAFF.

This chain connects TRBV4-3 to TRBJ2-1; TCRdb selects TRBD2, and the lack of DNA leaves this call unchecked. Germline V gene sequence: CDR1 LGHNA, CDR2 YSLEER. The CDR3 is made up of 15 amino acids. This CDR3 is CASSQDGAGGRDEFF.

The chain uses TRBV2 and TRBJ2-3. CDR3 length: 14 amino acids. Germline CDR1 reads SNHLY; CDR2 reads FYNNEI. CDR3 in amino acids: CASSESWGTDTQYF.

The rearrangement uses TRBV12-3 or TRBV12-4 and TRBJ2-7. The CDR3 covers 13 residues. The CDR3: CASSLGRTYEQYF.

The chain recombines TRBV27 with TRBJ2-1; without DNA, the TCRdb call of TRBD2 cannot be checked. Germline CDR1 reads MNHEY; CDR2 reads SMNVEV (reference sequence). This CDR3 comprises 16 residues. The CDR3 sequence: CASSTGLAGLYNEQFF.

J is TRBJ1-5 and V is TRBV28; TCRdb proposes TRBD1, but this gene call is untestable without DNA. The CDR3 contains 15 residues. Germline values: CDR1 MDHEN, CDR2 SYDVKM. The CDR3 is CASTSSSGANQPQHF.

This rearrangement joins TRBV29-1 to TRBJ1-3; TCRdb lists TRBD1, though no DNA is available to test this call. Per the germline V gene, CDR1 is SQVTM and CDR2 is ANQGSEA. The CDR3 runs to 15 residues. The CDR3 sequence is CSVAQFEGSGNTIYF.

This chain joins TRBV7-7 and TRBJ2-5; with no DNA, the TCRdb D assignment of TRBD1 cannot be verified. Per germline, CDR1 SSHAT and CDR2 FNYEAQ (reference sequence). The CDR3 extends over 15 amino acids. The CDR3 sequence: CASSPWHRATETQYF.

The rearrangement uses TRBV27 and TRBJ2-7; TCRdb's assignment of TRBD2 cannot be checked, as there is no DNA. The CDR3 covers 17 residues. Looked up from germline, CDR1 is MNHEY and CDR2 is SMNVEV (reference sequence). CDR3 sequence: CATKKFSGSGGWDEQYF.

The chain combines TRBV4-3 with TRBJ1-1; the D call of TRBD1 rests on TCRdb alone, since no DNA is present to check it. CDR1 is LGHNA, CDR2 YSLEER, per germline. The CDR3 totals 15 residues. CDR3 loop: CASSQDLQGGTEAFF.

This sequence joins TRBV12-3 or TRBV12-4 and TRBJ2-3; TCRdb names TRBD1, which stays unverified in the absence of DNA. CDR3 length: 14 residues. The CDR3 loop reads CASSFDRGTATQYF.

The rearrangement joins TRBV6-1 to TRBJ2-2; the TCRdb call, TRBD2, lacks DNA for checking. This CDR3 has 15 amino acids. Per the germline V gene, CDR1 is MNHNS and CDR2 is SASEGT. CDR3 protein: CASSADGLAVGELFF.

The CDR3 sequence is CASRSALTETQYF. The V and J genes are TRBV12-3 or TRBV12-4 and TRBJ2-5; absent DNA, TCRdb's TRBD2 call cannot be checked. The CDR3 is 13 amino acids.

The CDR3 region is CASSQGRSSYEQYF. The chain couples TRBV6-2 or TRBV6-3 to TRBJ2-7. Germline V gene sequence: CDR1 MNHEY, CDR2 SVGEGT. The CDR3 is 14 residues long.

V usage is TRBV7-9 and J usage is TRBJ1-2; TCRdb designates TRBD1, a call that cannot be tested without DNA. Looked up from germline, CDR1 is SEHNR and CDR2 is FQNEAQ (reference sequence). The CDR3 extends over 17 amino acids. CDR3 region: CASSNRDRTIANYGYTF.

J is TRBJ2-5 and V is TRBV29-1; TCRdb selects TRBD1, and the lack of DNA leaves this call unchecked. CDR1 is SQVTM and CDR2 is ANQGSEA in the germline V gene. The length of the CDR3 is 15 residues. The CDR3 loop reads CSVRDSLGNTETQYF.

This chain joins TRBV12-3 or TRBV12-4 and TRBJ2-2; TCRdb lists TRBD1, though no DNA is available to test this call. This CDR3 contains 15 residues. The CDR3 sequence is CASSLPQGRAGELFF.

The chain has TRBV20-1 and TRBJ2-7; TCRdb selects TRBD2, and the lack of DNA leaves this call unchecked. Germline V gene lookup returns CDR1 DFQATT and CDR2 SNEGSKA (reference sequence). There are 13 residues in the CDR3. CDR3 amino acids: CSAPEGGSYEQYF.

The chain employs TRBV29-1 and TRBJ2-1; TCRdb's D call of TRBD1 is untestable without DNA. The CDR3 extends over 13 amino acids. Germline V lookup: CDR1 SQVTM, CDR2 ANQGSEA. The chain's CDR3 is CSVESWTGDEQFF.

The genes are TRBV10-2 and TRBJ2-5. This CDR3 has 13 residues. The germline V gene encodes CDR1 WSHSY and CDR2 SAAADI. The CDR3 is CASSNSIQETQYF.